The next 16 T cell receptor beta chains were all read from a single sample in a study of blood T cell repertoires in COVID-19. The repertoire was sequenced with immunoSEQ multiplex PCR; TCRdb's copy has only in-frame clones and lacks some. Here the sample spans around 100,000 clones, around nine tenths being singletons. The sequencing input was peripheral blood. Receptors were obtained from a man between 40 and 49 years old with acute or convalescent COVID-19.

The chain couples TRBV27 to TRBJ2-3; 14 positions match TRBD2. The V gene's germline CDR1 is MNHEY and CDR2 SMNVEV (reference sequence). V was pared by 6 bases and J by 3 bases, with 20 bases of the junction left unmatched. The CDR3 spans 21 residues. The CDR3 spells CASSPLGPGLAGEGPTDTQYF. The DNA for the CDR3 is TGTGCCAGCAGCCCCCTCGGTCCGGGACTAGCGGGAGAGGGCCCAACAGATACGCAGTATTTT.

This chain links TRBV2 with TRBJ1-3, with D perhaps TRBD1 (6 bases). From germline, CDR1 is SNHLY and CDR2 FYNNEI. This CDR3 has 16 amino acids. V shed 3 bases and J shed 3 bases, with 15 bases lying between them. Here the CDR3 reads CASSEWGGRLGNTIYF. The CDR3, as DNA: TGTGCCAGCAGTGAGTGGGGGGGCAGGCTTGGAAACACCATATATTTT.

The rearrangement uses TRBV7-2 and TRBJ2-3; 9 bases align to TRBD2. The CDR3 sequence is 19 residues long. Germline V lookup: CDR1 SGHTA, CDR2 FQGNSA. V was clipped by 7 bases and J by 4 bases; unmatched bases: 21. The CDR3 is CASTTRTSAYLLGADTQYF. For the CDR3, the DNA is TGTGCCAGCACCACCCGGACTAGCGCTTACTTGCTGGGGGCAGATACGCAGTATTTT. Full variable domain (missing parts from reference TRBV7-2 and TRBJ2-3): GAGVSQSPSNKVTEKGKDVELRCDPISGHTALYWYRQSLGQGLEFLIYFQGNSAPDKSGLPSDRFSAERTGGSVSTLTIQRTQQEDSAVYLCASTTRTSAYLLGADTQYFGPGTRLTVL.

This clone was found once. CDR3 DNA: TGCGCCAGCAGCCAAGATCCGGGGACCTACGAGCAGTACTTC. Translating gives CASSQDPGTYEQYF. V and J are TRBV4-1 and TRBJ2-7; D is possibly TRBD2 (5 bases). From germline, CDR1 is MGHRA and CDR2 YSYEKL. Between the trimmed V and J ends, which lost 0 bases and 2 bases, there was a span of 8 bases. This CDR3 spans 14 amino acids.

The chain couples TRBV9 to TRBJ1-2, with D unresolved. Germline V gene sequence: CDR1 SGDLS, CDR2 YYNGEE. The CDR3 extends over 15 amino acids. V lost 5 bases to trimming and J lost 1 base, with 15 bases between them. Written as DNA, the CDR3 is TGTGCCAGCAGAAACGCACCCACTGGTAACTATGGCTACACCTTC. This codes for CASRNAPTGNYGYTF.

Written as DNA, the CDR3 is TGCGCCAGCAGCTTGGTTAACCCGGGACTAGCAGTTGATGAGCAGTTCTTC. The encoded protein is CASSLVNPGLAVDEQFF. The rearrangement uses TRBV5-1 and TRBJ2-1; TRBD2 matches at 9 bases. The trim removed 0 bases at V and 8 bases at J, leaving 12 bases unmatched. The CDR3 has 17 residues. In germline, CDR1 is SGHRS, CDR2 YFSETQ.

V is TRBV9 and J is TRBJ2-7, with D possibly matching TRBD1 (6 bases). The CDR3 length is 15 residues. Trimming removed 5 bases from V and 0 bases from J, with 15 bases in between. Germline V CDR1 and CDR2: SGDLS, YYNGEE. CDR3 nucleotide sequence: TGTGCCAGCAGGACAGGCCCTCCGCCCTCCTACGAGCAGTACTTC. Its protein is CASRTGPPPSYEQYF.

The chain couples TRBV30 to TRBJ2-3, with 9 positions matching TRBD2. CDR1 GTSNPN and CDR2 SVGIG come from the germline V gene (reference sequence). The CDR3 extends over 17 amino acids. The junction had 9 bases not matched to a gene; V was cut back by 2 bases and J by 0 bases. The CDR3 loop is CAWSRVAGVTSTDTQYF. CDR3 coding DNA: TGTGCCTGGAGTCGAGTAGCGGGGGTTACTAGCACAGATACGCAGTATTTT.

The genes are TRBV2 and TRBJ1-6; D gene uncertain. This CDR3 is 13 amino acids long. Germline V gene data show CDR1 as SNHLY and CDR2 as FYNNEI. V shed 10 bases and J shed 8 bases, with 15 bases lying between them. CDR3 region: CATHPEADSPLHF. Written as DNA, the CDR3 is TGTGCCACCCACCCTGAGGCGGATTCACCCCTCCACTTT.

The chain combines TRBV5-1 with TRBJ2-5; a possible D gene is TRBD2 (7 bases). V lost 6 bases, J lost 3 bases, and 24 bases lay in between. The CDR3 sequence is 17 residues long. Germline lookup yields CDR1 SGHRS and CDR2 YFSETQ. The CDR3 DNA follows: TGCGCCAGCAATTTGGGGGGGTACGGGGGCGACAAAGAGACCCAGTACTTC. Translating it yields CASNLGGYGGDKETQYF.

The rearrangement links TRBV19 to TRBJ1-6; perhaps TRBD1 as D (5 bases). CDR1 and CDR2 (germline): LNHDA, SQIVND (reference sequence). This CDR3 is built from 15 residues. V lost 7 bases and J lost 7, with 17 bases in between. The CDR3: CASTPGRGWNSPLHF. Here the CDR3 DNA reads TGTGCCAGTACCCCGGGGAGGGGCTGGAATTCACCCCTCCACTTT.

This sequence joins TRBV19 and TRBJ1-1; no clear D gene. Germline loops: CDR1 LNHDA, CDR2 SQIVND (reference sequence). V was trimmed by 7 bases and J by 5 bases, leaving 14 bases between them. CDR3 length equals 13 residues. CDR3 bases: TGTGCCAGTATACATAGGACGGGGACTGAAGCTTTCTTT. This translates into CASIHRTGTEAFF.

V usage is TRBV11-2 and J usage is TRBJ1-2; perhaps TRBD1 as D (6 bases). V was clipped by 0 bases and J by 5 bases, with 22 bases between them. This CDR3 contains 18 residues. Germline loops: CDR1 SGHAT, CDR2 FQNNGV. Here the CDR3 reads CASSLDLGGEIYGYGYTF. DNA for the CDR3: TGTGCCAGCAGCTTAGATCTAGGGGGAGAGATATACGGATATGGCTACACCTTC.

The J gene is TRBJ2-5, the V gene TRBV5-8; 7 bases fit TRBD1. Germline V gene data show CDR1 as SGHTS and CDR2 as YDEGEE. The CDR3 sequence is 16 residues long. With 2 bases clipped from V and 3 bases from J, the junction kept 10 bases outside the gene matches. CDR3 residues: CASSFFDRVKEETQYF. The CDR3 bases are TGTGCCAGCAGCTTCTTTGACAGGGTAAAAGAAGAGACCCAGTACTTC.

This clone was recorded once. The rearrangement links TRBV4-2 to TRBJ1-2, with TRBD1 identical over 7 bases. J lost 2 bases, V lost 4 bases, and 19 bases had no gene match. This CDR3 comprises 19 residues. Per the germline V gene, CDR1 is LGHNA and CDR2 is YNFKEQ. CDR3 sequence reads: CASSPSEERTGRSNYGYTF. CDR3 nucleotides: TGTGCCAGCAGCCCGTCTGAGGAGAGGACAGGAAGGTCGAACTATGGCTACACCTTC.

This chain links TRBV2 with TRBJ1-5; TRBD1 agrees at 11 bases. After removal of 1 base from V and 5 bases from J, the junction contained 7 bases not matched to a gene. The germline gives CDR1 SNHLY, CDR2 FYNNEI. This CDR3 spans 17 amino acids. CDR3 sequence: CASSEDQGQGAHQPQHF. The DNA of the CDR3 is TGTGCCAGCAGTGAAGACCAAGGACAGGGGGCTCATCAGCCCCAGCATTTT.